One and the same sample provided the 25 T cell receptor beta chains below, sequenced in a study of cytomegalovirus exposure and HLA in healthy donors (dated by TCRdb to between 2016 and 2019). Library preparation employed the immunoSEQ multiplex PCR assay. For the multiplex PCR, a mixture combining 60 forward primers for TCR Vbeta segments and 13 reverse primers for TCR Jbeta segments was used. TCRdb took this table from immuneACCESS and kept in-frame rearrangements with V and J called. Such tables lack part of the clones; where checked against another copy, unresolved V genes explain under half of the gap, and the rest is unexplained. Present in this sample are under 200,000 clones, around 75% of which were seen just once. Of the sample, around 2.6% is held by the ten largest clones. The specimen sequenced was PBMCs. The receptors come from a female donor in good health and CMV-seronegative.

In this sample, this clone turned up once. The chain employs TRBV5-1 and TRBJ1-2; D gene unclear. Trimming pared 5 bases from V and 4 bases from J, leaving 15 bases between. This CDR3 has 14 amino acids. Germline V gene lookup returns CDR1 SGHRS and CDR2 YFSETQ. CDR3 protein: CASSSTPGVYGYTF. The CDR3 DNA reads as TGCGCCAGCAGTTCCACACCGGGAGTCTATGGCTACACCTTC. The full variable domain, rest sourced from reference TRBV5-1 and TRBJ1-2, is KAGVTQTPRYLIKTRGQQVTLSCSPISGHRSVSWYQQTPGQGLQFLFEYFSETQRNKGNFPGRFSGRQFSNSRSEMNVSTLELGDSALYLCASSSTPGVYGYTFGSGTRLTVV.

V and J are TRBV7-3 and TRBJ2-3, with D perhaps matching TRBD2 (6 bases). Trimming took 0 bases from V and 1 from J, leaving 11 bases between them. Germline CDR1 is SGHTA and CDR2 is FQGTGA. There are 16 residues in the CDR3. CDR3 protein: CASSLTAGGGTDTQYF. CDR3 in DNA: TGTGCCAGCAGCTTAACAGCGGGCGGGGGCACAGATACGCAGTATTTT.

The rearrangement joins TRBV4-3 to TRBJ2-7, with 10 positions matching TRBD1. After removal of 3 bases from V and 12 bases from J, the junction contained 11 bases not matched to a gene. This CDR3 contains 14 residues. Looked up from germline, CDR1 is LGHNA and CDR2 is YSLEER. The CDR3 sequence: CASSQDRGAFDWYF. CDR3 in DNA: TGCGCCAGCAGCCAGGACAGGGGGGCCTTCGATTGGTACTTC.

The V call is TRBV4-2, the J call TRBJ2-1, with TRBD2 as a possible D gene (6 bases). Germline values: CDR1 LGHNA, CDR2 YNFKEQ. This CDR3 has 16 amino acids. With 4 bases removed from V and 2 bases from J, the gap between germline ends came to 15 bases. The CDR3 region has the DNA TGTGCCAGCAGCCCCCACTGGGTAGCGGCCTACAATGAGCAGTTCTTC. Amino acid sequence: CASSPHWVAAYNEQFF.

This sequence joins TRBV7-6 and TRBJ1-2, with TRBD1 as a possible D gene (6 bases). Germline-derived CDR1 and CDR2 are SGHVS and FNYEAQ. This CDR3 has 15 residues. V lost 5 bases, J lost 8 bases, and 21 bases lay in between. The CDR3 DNA reads as TGTGCCAGCAGCCTAACTCCTCAGGGAGGGGGAGGCTACACCTTC. Its translation is CASSLTPQGGGGYTF.

The chain joins TRBV21-1 to TRBJ1-2. TRBV21-1 is termed a pseudogene. The CDR3 length is 14 residues. The CDR3 nucleotides are TGTGCCAGCAGCAAAGGGGGACTATCCGGGGGCTACACCTTC. The encoded protein is CASSKGGLSGGYTF.

J is TRBJ1-5 and V is TRBV7-8, with 8 bases matching TRBD1. Germline CDR1 is SGHVS and CDR2 is FQNEAQ. With V trimmed by 5 bases and J by 2 bases, 14 bases remained unmatched. CDR3 length: 18 amino acids. This CDR3 is CASSPRDRYLVGNQPQHF. The CDR3 bases are TGTGCCAGCAGCCCCCGGGACAGGTACTTGGTGGGCAATCAGCCCCAGCATTTT.

This sequence joins TRBV14 and TRBJ1-1, with 7 bases that match TRBD1. Unmatched junction bases numbered 5, after V lost 4 bases and J lost 0 bases. Germline-derived CDR1 and CDR2 are SGHDN and FVKESK. The length of the CDR3 is 15 residues. The CDR3 sequence: CASSPLTGLNTEAFF. The CDR3 coding sequence is TGTGCCAGCAGCCCTCTGACAGGGCTGAACACTGAAGCTTTCTTT.

The chain has TRBV15 and TRBJ1-1, with 8 bases matching TRBD1. Germline V gene sequence: CDR1 LNHNV, CDR2 YYDKDF (reference sequence). The CDR3 is made up of 15 amino acids. Trimming took 4 bases from V and 0 from J; bases not matched to a gene: 4. The CDR3 loop is CATSIQTGVNTEAFF. CDR3 coding DNA: TGTGCCACCAGCATTCAGACAGGGGTGAACACTGAAGCTTTCTTT. Full variable domain (outside the CDR3, taken from reference TRBV15 and TRBJ1-1): DAMVIQNPRYQVTQFGKPVTLSCSQTLNHNVMYWYQQKSSQAPKLLFHYYDKDFNNEADTPDNFQSRRPNTSFCFLDIRSPGLGDTAMYLCATSIQTGVNTEAFFGQGTRLTVV.

Turning to this clone: At one boundary the junction diverges from the germline segment, which might be a read error. The chain couples TRBV7-7 to TRBJ2-3, with 11 bases lining up with TRBD2. Germline CDR1 is SSHAT and CDR2 is FNYEAQ (reference sequence). The CDR3 runs to 14 residues. The CDR3 spells CASSPGTSGDTQYF. The DNA for the CDR3 is TGTGCTAGCAGCCCCGGGACTAGCGGAGATACGCAGTATTTT.

The rearrangement joins TRBV9 to TRBJ1-2; 11 bases fit TRBD1. Germline CDR1 reads SGDLS; CDR2 reads YYNGEE. The CDR3 contains 13 residues. V trimming: 7 bases; J trimming: 4 bases; junction bases outside the gene matches: 3. In nucleotides, the CDR3 is TGTGCCAGCCGGGACAGGGGGGGCTATGGCTACACCTTC. Its protein is CASRDRGGYGYTF.

This clone has a single count. The rearrangement joins TRBV29-1 to TRBJ1-2; 7 nucleotides agree with TRBD1. Germline trimming cut 6 bases from V and 0 bases from J; bases unmatched to any gene: 4. There are 13 residues in the CDR3. CDR1 is SQVTM and CDR2 is ANQGSEA in the germline V gene. CDR3 nucleotide sequence: TGCAGCGTCATGGGGACAGCTAACTATGGCTACACCTTC. Its protein product is CSVMGTANYGYTF. Full variable domain (rest looked up from reference TRBV29-1 and TRBJ1-2): SAVISQKPSRDICQRGTSLTIQCQVDSQVTMMFWYRQQPGQSLTLIATANQGSEATYESGFVIDKFPISRPNLTFSTLTVSNMSPEDSSIYLCSVMGTANYGYTFGSGTRLTVV.

V gene TRBV10-1 combines with J gene TRBJ2-3; the D gene is possibly TRBD2 (5 bases). Trimming removed 6 bases at V and 2 bases at J, with 15 bases between. Germline CDR1 WNHNN, CDR2 SYGVQD (reference sequence). There are 15 residues in the CDR3. CDR3 region: CASSGPELDTDTQYF. Here the CDR3 DNA reads TGCGCCAGCAGCGGTCCGGAACTAGACACAGATACGCAGTATTTT.

This chain connects TRBV7-9 to TRBJ2-6, with 9 nucleotides matching TRBD1. CDR1 SEHNR and CDR2 FQNEAQ come from the germline V gene (reference sequence). This CDR3 region has 17 residues. V trimming: 5 bases; J trimming: 0 bases; junction bases outside the gene matches: 5. The CDR3: CASSLGQGFSGANVLTF. CDR3 DNA sequence: TGTGCCAGCAGCCTGGGACAGGGCTTCTCTGGGGCCAACGTCCTGACTTTC.

V and J are TRBV7-2 and TRBJ2-7; 10 positions agree with TRBD1. Unmatched junction bases numbered 8, after V lost 4 bases and J lost 5 bases. Germline V gene sequence: CDR1 SGHTA, CDR2 FQGNSA. This CDR3 is 15 amino acids long. DNA for the CDR3: TGTGCCAGCAGCTATCGGGACAGGGGAAGCCACGAGCAGTACTTC. Protein product: CASSYRDRGSHEQYF.

This clone was counted once. J is TRBJ2-7 and V is TRBV7-9; TRBD1 matches 7 bases. There are 16 residues in the CDR3. The germline V gene encodes CDR1 SEHNR and CDR2 FQNEAQ (reference sequence). J was trimmed by 2 bases and V by 2 bases; bases with no gene match: 9. CDR3 protein: CASSLRKPGQPYEQYF. For the CDR3, the DNA is TGTGCCAGCAGCTTAAGGAAGCCGGGACAGCCCTACGAGCAGTACTTC. The variable domain in full, with the rest retrieved from reference TRBV7-9 and TRBJ2-7, is DTGVSQNPRHKITKRGQNVTFRCDPISEHNRLYWYRQTLGQGPEFLTYFQNEAQLEKSRLLSDRFSAERPKGSFSTLEIQRTEQGDSAMYLCASSLRKPGQPYEQYFGPGTRLTVT.

The chain combines TRBV5-1 with TRBJ2-1; 9 bases are a match to TRBD2. The V segment lost 2 bases and the J segment 4 bases; nucleotides outside the gene matches: 4. CDR1 is SGHRS, CDR2 YFSETQ, per germline. This CDR3 comprises 15 residues. The CDR3 bases are TGCGCCAGCAGCTTTGCTAGCGGGACTTACAATGAGCAGTTCTTC. Its translation: CASSFASGTYNEQFF.

This clone appeared a few times. V and J are TRBV19 and TRBJ2-5; D possibly corresponds to TRBD2 (6 bases). Germline loops: CDR1 LNHDA, CDR2 SQIVND (reference sequence). The CDR3 spans 15 residues. Trimming removed 4 bases from V and 3 bases from J, with 15 bases in between. Written as DNA, the CDR3 is TGTGCCAGTAGTAAGGCAGGGAGGTCGGAAGAGACCCAGTACTTC. It codes for CASSKAGRSEETQYF.

This clone rates as medium-sized. The chain uses TRBV9 and TRBJ2-7; possibly TRBD2 for D (6 bases). The CDR3 has 13 residues. The V end lost 3 bases, the J end lost 7 bases, and 14 bases lay between the germline ends. CDR1 and CDR2 from the germline V gene are SGDLS and YYNGEE. Written as DNA, the CDR3 is TGTGCCAGCAGCGCCGGGACTGTGGGGGAGCAGTACTTC. It is translated as CASSAGTVGEQYF.

The chain combines TRBV30 with TRBJ1-4, with a tentative D call TRBD1 (5 bases). The germline CDR1 and CDR2 sequences are GTSNPN and SVGIG (reference sequence). V was pared by 4 bases and J by 12 bases, with 18 bases between. CDR3 length: 13 residues. CDR3 coding DNA: TGTGCCTGGAAAGATTTGGTTGCAGGGCAACTGTTTTTT. Amino acid sequence: CAWKDLVAGQLFF.

The chain recombines TRBV15 with TRBJ1-4, with D uncertain. V was shortened by 5 bases and J by 11 bases, with 18 bases between the two germline ends. CDR1 is LNHNV and CDR2 is YYDKDF in the germline V gene (reference sequence). The CDR3 has 14 residues. The CDR3 protein is CATSLPGSERKLFF. The CDR3 DNA reads as TGTGCCACCAGCTTACCTGGGAGCGAGCGGAAACTGTTTTTT. The entire variable domain, with the rest obtained from reference TRBV15 and TRBJ1-4, is as follows: DAMVIQNPRYQVTQFGKPVTLSCSQTLNHNVMYWYQQKSSQAPKLLFHYYDKDFNNEADTPDNFQSRRPNTSFCFLDIRSPGLGDTAMYLCATSLPGSERKLFFGSGTQLSVL.

In its sample, this clone was seen a few times. V gene TRBV18 combines with J gene TRBJ2-1; TRBD2 aligns across 16 bases. The V and J ends lost 1 base and 3 bases, in that order; junction bases with no gene match: 3. Germline V gives CDR1 KGHSH, CDR2 LQKENI. The CDR3 is made up of 18 amino acids. The DNA of the CDR3 is TGTGCCAGCTCACCACGGGGACTAGCGGGAGGGATCTACAATGAGCAGTTCTTC. Encoded protein: CASSPRGLAGGIYNEQFF.

The chain couples TRBV7-3 to TRBJ2-7; unclear D gene. The CDR3 runs 13 residues. Germline CDR1 reads SGHTA; CDR2 reads FQGTGA. Trimming removed 3 bases at V and 1 base at J, with 7 bases between. The CDR3 region is CASSLTRSYEQYF. The DNA for the CDR3 is TGTGCCAGCAGCTTGACTCGTTCCTACGAGCAGTACTTC.

This chain links TRBV4-2 with TRBJ1-4; weak D call: TRBD1 (6 bases). V was clipped by 1 base and J by 4 bases, with 13 bases between them. From germline, CDR1 is LGHNA and CDR2 YNFKEQ. This CDR3 is 16 amino acids long. DNA for the CDR3: TGTGCCAGCAGCCAAGCGTTAGGCAGGGGTAATGAAAAACTGTTTTTT. It codes for CASSQALGRGNEKLFF.

The chain recombines TRBV7-2 with TRBJ1-2; 7 bases line up with TRBD1. Germline loops: CDR1 SGHTA, CDR2 FQGNSA. There are 15 residues in the CDR3. V lost 2 bases to trimming and J lost 0 bases; unmatched junction nucleotides: 3. The CDR3: CASSLRDSSNYGYTF. The CDR3 DNA sequence: TGTGCCAGCAGCTTACGGGACAGCTCTAACTATGGCTACACCTTC.